The 20 T cell receptor beta chains presented below share a single source sample, sequenced in a study of tumor-infiltrating lymphocytes in primary liver carcinoma. The authors took blood RNA from unsorted whole blood and also extracted germline DNA. Using a constant-region primer together with ProtoScript II reverse transcriptase, TCR beta cDNA was made from around 500 ng of total RNA. ARM-PCR was slightly modified, and three nested multiplex PCR rounds with it gave rise to the TCR beta libraries. Primers for the first two PCR rounds were TRBV1-TRBV30 forward primers and a C-beta reverse primer (around 11 cycles per round). TCRdb reprocessed the multiplex PCR reads via MiXCR and lists one record per CDR3 protein. The table shows approximately 310,000 distinct CDR3 sequences, with 65% occurring only once. The sample was peripheral blood. The receptor source for this set is a man aged 40-49 years with primary liver carcinoma and hepatitis B virus infection.

Remarks on this clonotype: An end of the junction does not agree with germline; a read error may underlie this. V usage is TRBV11-2 and J usage is TRBJ2-2; weak D call: TRBD2 (6 bases). From germline, CDR1 is SGHAT and CDR2 FQNNGV. The length of the CDR3 is 16 residues. Written as DNA, the CDR3 is TGTACCAGCAGCTTAGATGCGGGGATGAACGCCGGGGAGCTGTTTTTT. Amino acids: CTSSLDAGMNAGELFF.

This clonotype was counted ten times or more. The chain combines TRBV10-3 with TRBJ2-2; TRBD1 aligns across 8 bases. Germline CDR1 reads ENHRY; CDR2 reads SYGVKD. This CDR3 has 14 residues. V dropped 8 bases and J dropped 1; count of bases not matched to a gene: 3. CDR3 residues: CAIGGTGNTGELFF. CDR3 DNA: TGTGCCATCGGAGGGACAGGGAACACCGGGGAGCTGTTTTTT.

The chain has TRBV28 and TRBJ1-3; no firm D call. The germline V and J ends were trimmed by 6 bases and 0 bases, with 12 bases remaining between them. Germline values: CDR1 MDHEN, CDR2 SYDVKM. The CDR3 loop spans 15 amino acids. The CDR3 DNA sequence: TGTGCCAGCAGACGGACTCCTCTCTCTGGAAACACCATATATTTT. It translates to CASRRTPLSGNTIYF.

This clonotype showed up just a few times. The chain recombines TRBV5-1 with TRBJ2-1; 10 nucleotides align to TRBD1. CDR3 length: 15 amino acids. Germline V CDR1 and CDR2: SGHRS, YFSETQ. After removal of 4 bases from V and 7 bases from J, the junction contained 8 bases not matched to a gene. In nucleotides, the CDR3 is TGCGCCAGCAGCCCCAGACAGGGGGCAGGGAATGAGCAGTTCTTC. Protein sequence: CASSPRQGAGNEQFF.

Concerning this clonotype itself: This may arise from a read error, as a much more abundant clone is one base away. The chain recombines TRBV6-2 or TRBV6-3 with TRBJ2-7; 9 positions agree with TRBD1. The CDR3 runs 12 residues. The germline V gene has CDR1 MNHEY and CDR2 SVGEGT. The chain's CDR3 is CTSGDRVDEQYF. The CDR3 nucleotides are TGTACCAGCGGGGACAGGGTGGACGAGCAGTACTTC.

This clonotype has at least ten counts. This chain uses TRBV14 with TRBJ2-5, with 7 bases lining up with TRBD2. This CDR3 region has 15 residues. The junction had 4 bases not matched to a gene; V was cut back by 2 bases and J by 1 base. The V gene's germline CDR1 is SGHDN and CDR2 FVKESK. CDR3 sequence: CASSQWGGSQETQYF. The CDR3 DNA sequence: TGTGCCAGCAGCCAATGGGGGGGGTCCCAAGAGACCCAGTACTTC. The whole variable domain, filled in from reference TRBV14 and TRBJ2-5, reads EAGVTQFPSHSVIEKGQTVTLRCDPISGHDNLYWYRRVMGKEIKFLLHFVKESKQDESGMPNNRFLAERTGGTYSTLKVQPAELEDSGVYFCASSQWGGSQETQYFGPGTRLLVL.

Notes on this clonotype: At one of its ends the junction is not consistent with the germline gene, which may arise from a read error. The chain carries TRBV4-3 and TRBJ2-7, with 9 bases lining up with TRBD1. CDR1 LGHNA and CDR2 YSLEER come from the germline V gene. The CDR3 has 16 amino acids. The CDR3, as DNA: TGCGCCGGCAGCCAAGATAGGTCGGGACAGGGCTACGAACAGTACTTC. Encoded protein: CAGSQDRSGQGYEQYF.

In the case of this clonotype: A much larger clone is a single base away; this may be a read error. Given the absence of the conserved phenylalanine or tryptophan at the CDR3 end, a read error is likely. The V and J genes are TRBV12-3 or TRBV12-4 and TRBJ2-5, with D possibly being TRBD1 (5 bases). The CDR3 is made up of 13 amino acids. The V end was cut by 3 bases, the J end by 7 bases, with 12 bases between. This chain's CDR3 is CASSFSGPGTQYL. The CDR3 DNA is TGTGCCAGCAGTTTCTCAGGGCCCGGGACCCAGTACCTC.

Of note for this clonotype: A read error may explain this, as a much larger clone is one base away. The chain combines TRBV6-6 with TRBJ2-4; no clear D gene. Germline V gene data show CDR1 as MNHNY and CDR2 as SVGAGI (reference sequence). Trimming pared 7 bases from V and 8 bases from J, leaving 12 bases between. This CDR3 comprises 12 residues. CDR3 region: CASNTESDIQYF. CDR3 DNA: TGTGCCAGCAACACAGAGTCGGACATTCAGTACTTC.

This clonotype occurred many times. This rearrangement joins TRBV6-2 or TRBV6-3 to TRBJ1-5, with a possible D match to TRBD1 (6 bases). Germline CDR1 MNHEY, CDR2 SVGEGT. With 2 bases removed from V and 6 bases from J, the gap between germline ends came to 11 bases. CDR3 size: 14 residues. The CDR3 nucleotides are TGTGCCAGCAGTTACGCAGGGGTGGCTCAGCCCCAGCATTTT. Encoded protein: CASSYAGVAQPQHF.

CDR3 DNA: TGTGCCAGCAGCCCCGGCGGGTGGGGCGGCGAGCAGTACTTC. It encodes CASSPGGWGGEQYF. V is TRBV12-3 or TRBV12-4 and J is TRBJ2-7; the D call may be TRBD1 or TRBD2 (5 bases each). CDR3 length: 14 residues. V lost 6 bases to trimming and J lost 6 bases, with 18 bases between them.

In its sample, this clonotype was seen once. One end of the junction varies from germline; a read error may be responsible. The chain recombines TRBV13 with TRBJ2-2; D is possibly TRBD2 (5 bases). CDR1 and CDR2 from the germline V gene are PRHDT and FYEKMQ (reference sequence). CDR3 length: 11 residues. The CDR3: CASTHTGELLF. The CDR3 region has the DNA TGTGCCAGCACCCACACCGGGGAGCTGTTATTT.

This chain links TRBV5-1 with TRBJ2-1; D possibly corresponds to TRBD2 (5 bases). Trimming took off 0 bases at V and 8 bases at J, with 12 bases between the two ends. Per germline, CDR1 SGHRS and CDR2 YFSETQ. This CDR3 has 14 residues. This CDR3 reads CASSLVASGHEQFF. Written as DNA, the CDR3 is TGCGCCAGCAGCTTGGTTGCGAGCGGCCATGAGCAGTTCTTC.

The rearrangement links TRBV12-2 to TRBJ2-7; the table's D gene call, TRBD2, was not cross checked with the DNA. TRBV12-2 is designated a pseudogene. The CDR3 contains 17 residues. The CDR3 sequence: CASRALAGAAKPYELYF. The CDR3 DNA reads as TGTGCAAGTCGCGCACTAGCGGGAGCGGCCAAGCCCTACGAGCTGTACTTC.

Comments on this clonotype: The junction departs from the called germline gene at one end, perhaps through a read error. The chain joins TRBV11-1 to TRBJ2-3; 7 bases map to TRBD2. CDR3 length equals 17 residues. The V gene's germline CDR1 is SGHAT and CDR2 FQDESV (reference sequence). The CDR3 bases are TGCGCCAGCAGCTATCCTGCAGCGGGGACTCGCACAGATACGCAGTATTTT. It translates to CASSYPAAGTRTDTQYF.

This clonotype was detected only a few times. This chain links TRBV24-1 with TRBJ2-7; TRBD1 matches 7 bases. This CDR3 has 15 residues. J was trimmed by 5 bases and V by 9 bases; bases with no gene match: 15. The germline CDR1 and CDR2 sequences are KGHDR and SFDVKD. In DNA form, the CDR3 reads TGTGCCACCGCACATGGCGGGCAGGGGACAGACGAGCAGTACTTC. Residues: CATAHGGQGTDEQYF.

Comment on this clonotype: Just one base apart from a much larger clone, this may be a read error. The chain has TRBV5-1 and TRBJ2-7, with 8 bases aligning to TRBD2. Germline-derived CDR1 and CDR2 are SGHRS and YFSETQ. The CDR3 runs 15 residues. As DNA, the CDR3 is TGCGCCAACAGCTTGGAGCCGGGAGGGCCCTACGAGCAGTACTTC. This sequence encodes CANSLEPGGPYEQYF.

This clonotype showed up many times. The V call is TRBV14, the J call TRBJ2-3; D is undetermined. Between the trimmed V and J ends, which lost 0 bases and 1 base, there was a span of 5 bases. The CDR3 extends over 14 amino acids. Germline CDR1 and CDR2: SGHDN and FVKESK. This chain's CDR3 is CASSQDGGTDTQYF. The CDR3 DNA reads TGTGCCAGCAGCCAAGATGGGGGCACAGATACGCAGTATTTT. The whole variable domain, remainder taken from reference TRBV14 and TRBJ2-3, is EAGVTQFPSHSVIEKGQTVTLRCDPISGHDNLYWYRRVMGKEIKFLLHFVKESKQDESGMPNNRFLAERTGGTYSTLKVQPAELEDSGVYFCASSQDGGTDTQYFGPGTRLTVL.

Concerning this clonotype itself: Just one base apart from a much larger clone, this may be a read error. The chain joins TRBV10-3 to TRBJ2-3; TRBD2 agrees at 8 bases. The V gene end was trimmed by 7 bases and the J gene end by 7 bases; junction bases not matched to a gene: 10. CDR1 is ENHRY and CDR2 is SYGVKD in the germline V gene. The CDR3 has 14 residues. The CDR3 DNA reads as TGTGCCATCACGAGCGGGAGTGGGACATATACGCAGTATTTT. It encodes CAITSGSGTYTQYF.

The chain has TRBV11-2 and TRBJ2-4; TRBD2 agrees at 11 bases. This CDR3 is 18 amino acids long. The germline CDR1 and CDR2 sequences are SGHAT and FQNNGV. V dropped 1 base and J dropped 0; count of bases not matched to a gene: 5. CDR3 bases: TGTGCCAGCAGCTTAGTTGTAGCGGGGGGGAGAGCCAAAAACATTCAGTACTTC. Residues: CASSLVVAGGRAKNIQYF.